The present T cell receptor beta chain was sequenced within a study of cytomegalovirus exposure and HLA in healthy donors. General study results and limits: Earlier analysis found most TCR beta V segments productive about 87% or about 30% of the time. Information on immune exposure was restricted to one variable (CMV serostatus). Confirmation was obtained in vitro that a few CMV-associated chains are specific for CMV antigens.

The PCR employed 60 Vbeta primers together with 13 Jbeta primers. Original handling: As a later analysis found, there were 78 million or so unique TCR beta chains, of which approximately 10 million were shared. Generated by immunoSEQ multiplex PCR, the TCRdb table keeps only in-frame clones and is missing some. V and J calls and clone size follow that table, whereas D and trimming were derived from the DNA. The repertoire holds roughly 100,000 clones, with 63% as singletons. The CDR3 runs to 13 residues. The V and J ends lost 2 bases and 6 bases, in that order; junction bases with no gene match: 1. The germline CDR1 and CDR2 sequences are SEHNR and FQNEAQ (reference sequence). This clone turned up a few times. Its specificity is not known.

The chain combines TRBV7-9 with TRBJ2-1, with TRBD2 matching over 7 bases. The sequenced sample was PBMCs. The TCR sequence derives from a human donor in good health. CDR3 nucleotides: TGTGCCAGCAGCTTATCTAGCGGCAATGAGCAGTTCTTC. Amino acids: CASSLSSGNEQFF.